The rows below give T cell receptor beta chains drawn from one sample of a study of tumor-infiltrating lymphocytes in primary liver carcinoma. A single record per CDR3 protein comes from TCRdb applying MiXCR to the multiplex PCR reads. The table has approximately 190,000 distinct CDR3 sequences, approximately 86% seen once. The sequenced material came from tumor tissue from primary liver carcinoma. The receptors come from a man aged 35 to 55 with primary liver carcinoma and hepatitis B virus infection. Each CDR3 is given with its conserved first and last residue. Fields, in order: J gene, V gene, CDR3 protein.

TRBJ2-1 TRBV6-1 CASSEAQGSFSYNEQFF
TRBJ2-7 TRBV6-2/TRBV6-3 CDSSIRDRAHEQYF
TRBJ1-1 TRBV29-1 CSVGPGWAMNTDAFF
TRBJ1-2 TRBV6-2/TRBV6-3 CASSYFPRVDYGYTF
TRBJ1-1 TRBV29-1 CGVLDVEAFF
TRBJ2-4 TRBV11-1 CASSFPGTNGIKNIQYF
TRBJ2-5 TRBV6-1 CASNENSMGAAVGETQYF
TRBJ2-3 TRBV11-3 CASSISGRRTDTQYF
TRBJ2-3 TRBV11-2 CVSSLSLDMQYF
TRBJ1-1 TRBV10-3 CTIRGRSQGLNTETFF
TRBJ1-1 TRBV29-1 CSEGGPGTEAFF
TRBJ2-7 TRBV10-3 CAISGHGKHEQYF
TRBJ2-1 TRBV5-1 CASTMDGHDEQFF
TRBJ2-1 TRBV6-6 CASSYPISDHEQFF
TRBJ1-1 TRBV10-3 CAISTGEQEKTETFF
TRBJ1-6 TRBV4-3 CASSSWDRGRNSPRHF
TRBJ2-3 TRBV11-2 CASTNQVFSGSSDTQCF
TRBJ1-5 TRBV11-3 CASSLDLGVAQYQQF
TRBJ1-6 TRBV11-2 CASTGTMNSSLHF
TRBJ2-7 TRBV20-1 CSANIPLGLSYEQYF
TRBJ1-1 TRBV29-1 CSVASGWAMNTESFF
TRBJ2-6 TRBV30 CAWTPGHGRVNVLTF
TRBJ2-7 TRBV9 CASSVTSGTGEQYF
NA TRBV28 CASKGQCHEQFF
TRBJ2-1 TRBV5-4 CASSLGTSWRAYAEHLF
TRBJ2-5 TRBV11-2 CASSYSRGSGRETHYF
TRBJ2-3 TRBV6-2/TRBV6-3 CASSSPALRDTQYF
TRBJ2-7 TRBV11-2 CDSSLRWREENEQYF
TRBJ1-1 TRBV28 CASSWRGTIEAFF